This passage covers 28 T cell receptor beta chains from one sample sequenced in a study of blood T cell repertoires in COVID-19. Profiled with immunoSEQ multiplex PCR; TCRdb holds only in-frame clones, not every one. The sample includes roughly 240,000 clones, 83% seen only once; the top ten take about 3.6%. Sequenced input: PBMCs or T cells enriched from blood (not recorded which). The source is a middle-aged woman who had been exposed to COVID-19.

The CDR3 nucleotides read TGTGCCACCAGTGAGGCTTCAGCGCAGTATTTT. It translates to CATSEASAQYF. The rearrangement joins TRBV24-1 to TRBJ2-3; D uncertain. Germline values: CDR1 KGHDR, CDR2 SFDVKD. The length of the CDR3 is 11 residues. Trimming cost V 4 bases and J 10 bases, with 8 bases left between them.

V and J are TRBV3-1 (or the pseudogene TRBV3-2) and TRBJ2-1, with 10 positions matching TRBD2. V trimming: 4 bases; J trimming: 2 bases; junction bases outside the gene matches: 14. CDR1 and CDR2 from the germline V gene are LGHDT and YNNKEL (reference sequence). The CDR3 contains 19 residues. The CDR3 nucleotides read TGTGCCAGCAGCCTCAAAATAGCGGGGGGCCGTAGTCCCTACAATGAGCAGTTCTTC. Amino acids: CASSLKIAGGRSPYNEQFF.

V usage is TRBV2 and J usage is TRBJ2-5; TRBD2 aligns across 14 bases. The V and J ends lost 5 bases and 4 bases, in that order; junction bases with no gene match: 3. Per the germline V gene, CDR1 is SNHLY and CDR2 is FYNNEI. CDR3 size: 15 residues. The DNA for the CDR3 is TGTGCCAGCAGTCCGGGACTAGCGGGGGTAGAGACCCAGTACTTC. Its translation: CASSPGLAGVETQYF. The variable domain in full, with the rest retrieved from reference TRBV2 and TRBJ2-5, is EPEVTQTPSHQVTQMGQEVILRCVPISNHLYFYWYRQILGQKVEFLVSFYNNEISEKSEIFDDQFSVERPDGSNFTLKIRSTKLEDSAMYFCASSPGLAGVETQYFGPGTRLLVL.

The V gene is TRBV19, the J gene TRBJ2-7, with D possibly being TRBD1 (6 bases). The V end lost 5 bases, the J end lost 0 bases, and 14 bases lay between the germline ends. The CDR3 sequence is 15 residues long. CDR1 LNHDA and CDR2 SQIVND come from the germline V gene (reference sequence). The CDR3 here is CASSPGQPLSYEQYF. CDR3 in DNA: TGTGCCAGTAGTCCAGGACAGCCCCTCTCCTACGAGCAGTACTTC.

A remark on this clone: In the same sample, other DNA sequences code for this CDR3. The CDR3 reads CASSVGTGTQPQHF. The CDR3 DNA is TGTGCCAGCAGCGTTGGGACAGGGACACAGCCCCAGCATTTT. This chain uses TRBV9 with TRBJ1-5; 9 nucleotides match TRBD1. The CDR3 contains 14 residues. The junction had 4 bases not matched to a gene; V was cut back by 2 bases and J by 7 bases. Germline lookup yields CDR1 SGDLS and CDR2 YYNGEE.

The V call is TRBV9, the J call TRBJ2-2, with TRBD2 matching 9 bases. CDR1 and CDR2 (germline): SGDLS, YYNGEE. Losses at the gene ends were 0 bases for V and 4 bases for J; bases not matched to a gene: 7. The CDR3 is 17 amino acids. The CDR3, as DNA: TGTGCCAGCAGCGTAGTCGGCGGGGGGGCCAGCACCGGGGAGCTGTTTTTT. It codes for CASSVVGGGASTGELFF.

V and J are TRBV3-1 (or the pseudogene TRBV3-2) and TRBJ1-3; D ambiguous. Germline assignment: CDR1 LGHDT and CDR2 YNNKEL (reference sequence). The CDR3 is made up of 16 amino acids. The ends were cut back, 4 bases at V and 0 bases at J, with 13 bases in the middle. The CDR3 here is CASSPRSVFSGNTIYF. The CDR3 DNA reads TGTGCCAGCAGCCCCCGGAGCGTTTTCTCTGGAAACACCATATATTTT.

In its sample, this clone was seen a few times. CDR3 nucleotide sequence: TGCGCCAGCAGCTTGGTGAGGATTAGGTCTGAGCAGTTCTTC. This encodes CASSLVRIRSEQFF. The J gene is TRBJ2-1, the V gene TRBV5-1; unclear D gene. The V gene's germline CDR1 is SGHRS and CDR2 YFSETQ. The CDR3 is made up of 14 amino acids. V lost 0 bases, J lost 9 bases, and 13 bases lay in between.

The V call is TRBV27, the J call TRBJ2-7; tentatively, D is TRBD1 (6 bases). This CDR3 is 14 amino acids long. Germline CDR1 is MNHEY and CDR2 is SMNVEV (reference sequence). Deletions cut 7 bases from V and 0 bases from J, with 13 bases between. The CDR3 loop is CASKGAGDSYEQYF. The CDR3 DNA reads as TGTGCCAGCAAGGGAGCAGGGGACTCCTACGAGCAGTACTTC.

This clone was detected once. This rearrangement joins TRBV7-2 to TRBJ2-7, with 9 bases fitting TRBD2. Germline V gene data show CDR1 as SGHTA and CDR2 as FQGNSA. The CDR3 has 15 amino acids. Trimming at V came to 4 bases and at J to 0 bases, leaving 4 bases not matched to a gene. The DNA for the CDR3 is TGTGCCAGCAGCTCCCCGGGACTAGCCTCCTACGAGCAGTACTTC. This translates into CASSSPGLASYEQYF. The full variable domain, rest sourced from reference TRBV7-2 and TRBJ2-7, is GAGVSQSPSNKVTEKGKDVELRCDPISGHTALYWYRQSLGQGLEFLIYFQGNSAPDKSGLPSDRFSAERTGGSVSTLTIQRTQQEDSAVYLCASSSPGLASYEQYFGPGTRLTVT.

V is TRBV7-6 and J is TRBJ2-3; a weak D match, TRBD2 (7 bases). Per the germline V gene, CDR1 is SGHVS and CDR2 is FNYEAQ. There are 14 residues in the CDR3. V was cut by 7 bases and J by 4 bases, with 15 bases left in between. As DNA, the CDR3 is TGTGCCAGCAATGGGGGCGGGGGCCCAGATACGCAGTATTTT. This gives the protein CASNGGGGPDTQYF.

The rearrangement joins TRBV11-2 to TRBJ2-7, with 8 bases fitting TRBD2. V was pared by 3 bases and J by 0 bases, with 7 bases of the junction left unmatched. The CDR3 has 16 residues. Germline V lookup: CDR1 SGHAT, CDR2 FQNNGV. For the CDR3, the DNA is TGTGCCAGCAGCTTCGGACTAGCCGATCTCTCCTACGAGCAGTACTTC. Translation gives CASSFGLADLSYEQYF.

The chain joins TRBV7-9 to TRBJ2-3, with 9 bases that match TRBD2. This CDR3 is built from 17 residues. V shed 5 bases and J 3 bases; nucleotides not matched to a gene: 12. CDR1 is SEHNR and CDR2 is FQNEAQ in the germline V gene (reference sequence). CDR3 sequence: CASSPHSGGGATDTQYF. CDR3 coding DNA: TGTGCCAGCAGCCCTCATTCGGGCGGGGGGGCAACAGATACGCAGTATTTT.

The genes are TRBV5-1 and TRBJ1-4; tentative D call: TRBD1 (5 bases). Germline V CDR1 and CDR2: SGHRS, YFSETQ. V gave up 3 bases and J gave up 6 bases, with 18 bases separating them. The CDR3 runs 16 residues. CDR3: CASSSYPEGRDEKLFF. In nucleotides, the CDR3 is TGCGCCAGCAGCTCCTACCCGGAGGGGCGCGATGAAAAACTGTTTTTT.

The chain's CDR3 is CASSGFDMAQYF. Here the CDR3 DNA reads TGTGCCAGCAGCGGTTTTGATATGGCCCAGTACTTC. This rearrangement joins TRBV6-5 to TRBJ2-5; D call uncertain. The ends were cut back, 6 bases at V and 9 bases at J, with 14 bases in the middle. CDR3 length equals 12 residues. CDR1 is MNHEY and CDR2 is SVGAGI in the germline V gene.

Ten or more counts support this clone. The V call is TRBV5-1, the J call TRBJ2-6; TRBD1 matches 8 bases. V was pared by 0 bases and J by 0 bases, with 5 bases of the junction left unmatched. In germline, CDR1 is SGHRS, CDR2 YFSETQ. CDR3 length equals 18 residues. CDR3 in amino acids: CASSLGQGALSGANVLTF. The CDR3 nucleotides are TGCGCCAGCAGCTTGGGGCAGGGGGCCCTCTCTGGGGCCAACGTCCTGACTTTC.

The chain combines TRBV19 with TRBJ1-2; D uncertain. V was pared by 6 bases and J by 7 bases, with 15 bases between. CDR1 and CDR2 from the germline V gene are LNHDA and SQIVND (reference sequence). The CDR3 consists of 13 residues. The CDR3 DNA sequence: TGTGCCAGTAGCGATGGGTGGGGAGGTGGCTACACCTTC. It is translated as CASSDGWGGGYTF.

This clone has ten or more counts. The same CDR3 arises from other DNA sequences in this sample as well. The V and J genes are TRBV7-2 and TRBJ1-3, with 7 bases aligning to TRBD1. This CDR3 is built from 14 residues. The germline V gene encodes CDR1 SGHTA and CDR2 FQGNSA. Germline trimming cut 4 bases from V and 2 bases from J; bases unmatched to any gene: 2. The CDR3 DNA reads TGTGCCAGCAGCTCCCAGGGGGCTGGAAACACCATATATTTT. Translating gives CASSSQGAGNTIYF. Using reference TRBV7-2 and TRBJ1-3 for the parts outside the CDR3, the full variable domain is GAGVSQSPSNKVTEKGKDVELRCDPISGHTALYWYRQSLGQGLEFLIYFQGNSAPDKSGLPSDRFSAERTGGSVSTLTIQRTQQEDSAVYLCASSSQGAGNTIYFGEGSWLTVV.

The chain couples TRBV14 to TRBJ2-1; D uncertain. Germline V lookup: CDR1 SGHDN, CDR2 FVKESK. The ends were cut back, 4 bases at V and 4 bases at J, with 17 bases in the middle. CDR3 length: 16 residues. The CDR3: CASSPLSGKWYNEQFF. The CDR3 nucleotides read TGTGCCAGCAGCCCCCTCAGTGGCAAGTGGTACAATGAGCAGTTCTTC.

The rearrangement joins TRBV6-5 to TRBJ1-1; perhaps TRBD1 as D (5 bases). The germline CDR1 and CDR2 sequences are MNHEY and SVGAGI. The CDR3 length is 14 residues. V shed 6 bases and J shed 1 base, with 12 bases lying between them. The CDR3 DNA reads as TGTGCCAGCAGGGGGGGGGACGCGAACACTGAAGCTTTCTTT. It translates to CASRGGDANTEAFF.

This clone was counted a few times. The rearrangement uses TRBV28 and TRBJ1-3; a possible D gene is TRBD1 (5 bases). Per the germline V gene, CDR1 is MDHEN and CDR2 is SYDVKM. This CDR3 is 16 amino acids long. V shed 10 bases and J shed 0 bases, with 19 bases lying between them. The CDR3 DNA is TGTGCCACCCTACCGACAGACTTTATCTCTGGAAACACCATATATTTT. It encodes CATLPTDFISGNTIYF.

The V gene is TRBV4-1, the J gene TRBJ1-4; 7 bases match TRBD1. The CDR3 is made up of 16 amino acids. Germline-derived CDR1 and CDR2 are MGHRA and YSYEKL. Trimming removed 1 base from V and 5 bases from J; junction bases left unmatched: 7. CDR3 region: CASSQGRDRWNEKLFF. The CDR3 coding sequence is TGCGCCAGCAGCCAAGGTCGGGACAGATGGAATGAAAAACTGTTTTTT.

In its sample, this clone was seen once. The chain has TRBV6-5 and TRBJ1-6; D possibly corresponds to TRBD1 (6 bases). The V end lost 2 bases, the J end lost 9 bases, and 8 bases lay between the germline ends. CDR1 MNHEY and CDR2 SVGAGI come from the germline V gene. The CDR3 runs 13 residues. CDR3 nucleotides: TGTGCCAGCAGTTACCGGGACATTTCACCCCTCCACTTT. This gives the protein CASSYRDISPLHF.

The V and J genes are TRBV2 and TRBJ1-4; the D gene is possibly TRBD1 (6 bases). V lost 5 bases to trimming and J lost 7 bases, with 14 bases between them. The CDR3 length is 14 residues. The germline V gene has CDR1 SNHLY and CDR2 FYNNEI. Here the CDR3 reads CASSRQGGSEKLFF. In DNA form, the CDR3 reads TGTGCCAGCAGTCGACAAGGGGGAAGTGAAAAACTGTTTTTT. The variable domain in full, with the rest retrieved from reference TRBV2 and TRBJ1-4, is EPEVTQTPSHQVTQMGQEVILRCVPISNHLYFYWYRQILGQKVEFLVSFYNNEISEKSEIFDDQFSVERPDGSNFTLKIRSTKLEDSAMYFCASSRQGGSEKLFFGSGTQLSVL.

The CDR3 bases are TGTGCCAGCAGTGGGGCGACAGGGGCTAGCTCACCCCTCCACTTT. It specifies CASSGATGASSPLHF. This chain joins TRBV27 and TRBJ1-6; 8 bases align to TRBD1. In germline, CDR1 is MNHEY, CDR2 SMNVEV (reference sequence). J was trimmed by 10 bases and V by 5 bases; bases with no gene match: 10. This CDR3 has 15 residues.

The table lists this clone with many counts. This sequence joins TRBV7-9 and TRBJ2-2; D remains ambiguous. Germline CDR1 SEHNR, CDR2 FQNEAQ (reference sequence). The CDR3 runs to 13 residues. The V and J ends lost 3 bases and 6 bases respectively, with 8 bases between them. CDR3 sequence (DNA): TGTGCCAGCAGCTTGAGTTTCTCCGGGGAGCTGTTTTTT. Amino acids: CASSLSFSGELFF.

V usage is TRBV7-6 and J usage is TRBJ2-1; TRBD1 is a possible D gene (6 bases). Germline V gene sequence: CDR1 SGHVS, CDR2 FNYEAQ. V shed 3 bases and J shed 5 bases, with 14 bases lying between them. CDR3 length: 15 amino acids. CDR3 nucleotides: TGTGCCAGCAGCTTGCCAGGGGAAGGACACAATGAGCAGTTCTTC. It is translated as CASSLPGEGHNEQFF. Drawing the rest from reference TRBV7-6 and TRBJ2-1, the complete variable domain is GAGVSQSPRYKVTKRGQDVALRCDPISGHVSLYWYRQALGQGPEFLTYFNYEAQQDKSGLPNDRFSAERPEGSISTLTIQRTEQRDSAMYRCASSLPGEGHNEQFFGPGTRLTVL.

CDR3: CASSLSGDYNSPLHF. Here the CDR3 DNA reads TGCGCCAGCAGCTTGAGCGGGGACTATAATTCACCCCTCCACTTT. The V gene is TRBV5-1, the J gene TRBJ1-6, with no clear D. This CDR3 region has 15 residues. From germline, CDR1 is SGHRS and CDR2 YFSETQ. The V and J ends lost 1 base and 3 bases respectively, with 8 bases between them.